Described below is a single TCR beta chain sequence and its context. Antigen: not known. The data stem from a study of cytomegalovirus exposure and HLA in healthy donors. General study results and limits: In a later analysis, a missense DCLRE1C variant was linked to TCR beta V- and J-gene trimming.

The PCR employed 60 Vbeta primers together with 13 Jbeta primers. Source study methods: A later analysis tallied approximately 78 million unique TCR beta chains, some 12 million of them shared. The repertoire was sequenced with immunoSEQ multiplex PCR; TCRdb's copy has only in-frame clones and lacks some. Clone size and V and J calls were adopted from that table, with D and trimming inferred from the DNA. The sample lists fewer than 200,000 clones, more than 65% occurring once. Unrecorded immune exposures were likely, despite nominal health at sampling. CDR3 length: 14 residues. The ends lost 6 bases at V and 1 base at J; junction bases unmatched: 6. Germline loops: CDR1 SGHRS, CDR2 YFSETQ.

The clonotype comes from a girl aged 2 to 9 in good health and CMV-seropositive. Sequences were obtained from PBMCs. The V call is TRBV5-1, the J call TRBJ1-1, with 7 bases that match TRBD1. CDR3 in DNA: TGCGCCAGCACAAAAGGGGACAGGAACACTGAAGCTTTCTTT. It codes for CASTKGDRNTEAFF. The entire variable domain, with the rest obtained from reference TRBV5-1 and TRBJ1-1, is as follows: KAGVTQTPRYLIKTRGQQVTLSCSPISGHRSVSWYQQTPGQGLQFLFEYFSETQRNKGNFPGRFSGRQFSNSRSEMNVSTLELGDSALYLCASTKGDRNTEAFFGQGTRLTVV.